This entry lists 16 T cell receptor beta chains sequenced from one sample in a study of Graves' ophthalmopathy and Graves' hyperthyroidism. Transcripts of RNA were the source for amplifying TCR beta CDR3 regions. In the first round, RT-PCR was carried out with HTBI primers, and a multiplex PCR formed the second round. TCRdb reanalysed the multiplex PCR reads using MiXCR and keeps one entry per CDR3 protein. The sample records more than 300,000 distinct CDR3 sequences, approximately 15% being singletons. Sample: peripheral blood. The receptors were sampled from a woman aged 18-29 years with stable Graves' hyperthyroidism.

This clonotype was seen a handful of times. The chain combines TRBV3-1 with TRBJ2-7, with D possibly TRBD1 on 6 matching bases. Trimming stripped 4 bases from V and 5 bases from J, with 15 bases between. Germline-derived CDR1 and CDR2 are LGHDT and YNNKEL (reference sequence). This CDR3 comprises 14 residues. In DNA, the CDR3 is TGTGCCAGCAGCCCCACACTACAGGGCCACGAGCAGTACTTC. Amino acid sequence: CASSPTLQGHEQYF.

As concerns this clonotype: The CDR3 ends on some other residue instead of the conserved phenylalanine or tryptophan, so this is likely a read error. V and J are TRBV7-3 and TRBJ1-1; D remains ambiguous. Germline V gene sequence: CDR1 SGHTA, CDR2 FQGTGA. The CDR3 has 13 amino acids. Trimming removed 2 bases from V and 7 bases from J, with 11 bases in between. DNA for the CDR3: TGTGCCAGCAGCTTAGAAGGGAGTTTTGAAGCTTTCGTT. Residues: CASSLEGSFEAFV.

The chain has TRBV19 and TRBJ1-2; TRBD1 matches 8 bases. The ends lost 7 bases at V and 4 bases at J; junction bases unmatched: 11. This CDR3 has 15 residues. Germline CDR1 is LNHDA and CDR2 is SQIVND (reference sequence). The CDR3 is CASNSPGTGFYGYTF. The CDR3 nucleotides read TGTGCCAGTAATAGTCCCGGGACAGGTTTCTATGGCTACACCTTC.

This clonotype has just one count. The V and J genes are TRBV6-1 and TRBJ1-2, with D perhaps TRBD1 (5 bases). Germline values: CDR1 MNHNS, CDR2 SASEGT. Trimming left V 4 bases short and J 0 bases short, with 12 bases between. There are 15 residues in the CDR3. The CDR3 nucleotides read TGTGCCAGCAGTGTACGGGACTCAGCTAACTATGGCTACACCTTC. Its protein product is CASSVRDSANYGYTF.

V is TRBV9 and J is TRBJ2-7; 10 nucleotides line up with TRBD2. From germline, CDR1 is SGDLS and CDR2 YYNGEE. The CDR3 is made up of 14 amino acids. The V and J ends lost 3 bases and 3 bases, in that order; junction bases with no gene match: 3. The chain's CDR3 is CASSAASGSYEQYF. CDR3 coding DNA: TGTGCCAGCAGCGCAGCTAGCGGGAGCTACGAGCAGTACTTC.

On this clonotype itself: This may come from a read error, since a much larger clone is one base off. This is likely a read error, given that the CDR3 carries no conserved phenylalanine or tryptophan at its end. This chain connects TRBV12-3 or TRBV12-4 to TRBJ1-1; D is undetermined. The ends were cut back, 3 bases at V and 7 bases at J, with 6 bases in the middle. This CDR3 has 11 residues. CDR3 sequence: CASSLYSEAFV. The CDR3, as DNA: TGTGCCAGCAGTTTGTACAGTGAAGCTTTCGTT.

This clonotype came up many times. This rearrangement joins TRBV7-9 to TRBJ1-5; 7 bases map to TRBD1. The germline gives CDR1 SEHNR, CDR2 FQNEAQ (reference sequence). V lost 2 bases, J lost 5 bases, and 3 bases stayed unmatched. CDR3 length: 14 amino acids. The CDR3 nucleotides are TGTGCCAGCAGCTTACAGGGGGAGGATCAGCCCCAGCATTTT. Its translation: CASSLQGEDQPQHF.

This clonotype was seen many times. The rearrangement uses TRBV20-1 and TRBJ2-7; 7 bases line up with TRBD2. This CDR3 is 14 amino acids long. Per germline, CDR1 DFQATT and CDR2 SNEGSKA (reference sequence). After removal of 3 bases from V and 0 bases from J, the junction contained 5 bases not matched to a gene. The CDR3 sequence is CSASLGGSSYEQYF. DNA for the CDR3: TGCAGTGCTAGTTTGGGCGGGAGCTCCTACGAGCAGTACTTC.

In its sample, this clonotype was seen a few times. The CDR3 reads CASSPRQGIRNTGELFF. CDR3 nucleotides: TGCGCCAGCAGCCCTCGACAGGGTATTAGGAACACCGGGGAGCTGTTTTTT. This rearrangement joins TRBV5-1 to TRBJ2-2; 7 bases are a match to TRBD1. V lost 4 bases to trimming and J lost 1 base; unmatched junction nucleotides: 10. Germline assignment: CDR1 SGHRS and CDR2 YFSETQ. This CDR3 spans 17 amino acids.

This clonotype was counted ten times or more. This chain uses TRBV12-3 or TRBV12-4 with TRBJ1-6, with 9 bases that match TRBD1. The V gene end was trimmed by 6 bases and the J gene end by 14 bases; junction bases not matched to a gene: 11. CDR3 size: 14 residues. The CDR3 DNA reads TGTGCCAGCAGCCTACAGGGGGCGCCAGGCACCCTCCACTTT. It yields the protein CASSLQGAPGTLHF.

In its sample, this clonotype was seen many times. This chain uses TRBV11-2 with TRBJ2-7, with D perhaps TRBD2 (6 bases). V was cut by 1 base and J by 2 bases, with 9 bases left in between. The length of the CDR3 is 14 residues. The germline CDR1 and CDR2 sequences are SGHAT and FQNNGV. The CDR3 region has the DNA TGTGCCAGCAGCTTAGTTCGGGGGACCTACGAGCAGTACTTC. Residues: CASSLVRGTYEQYF.

This clonotype appeared many times. The chain links TRBV7-4 to TRBJ1-2; possibly TRBD1 for D (5 bases). Trimming removed 2 bases from V and 5 bases from J, with 21 bases in between. In germline, CDR1 is SGHVT, CDR2 SQSDAQ. This CDR3 comprises 17 residues. The CDR3 sequence: CASSLPAPGAFVYGYTF. CDR3 coding DNA: TGTGCCAGCAGCTTACCCGCCCCCGGGGCCTTCGTATATGGCTACACCTTC.

In this sample, this clonotype turned up many times. The chain combines TRBV7-2 with TRBJ2-7; D is unclear. This CDR3 contains 14 residues. Trimming removed 5 bases at V and 3 bases at J, with 14 bases between. Germline values: CDR1 SGHTA, CDR2 FQGNSA. CDR3 protein: CASSVSKPFYEQYF. The DNA of the CDR3 is TGTGCCAGCAGCGTCTCAAAGCCGTTCTACGAGCAGTACTTC.

As to this clonotype: This may stem from a read error, because a much larger clone lies one nucleotide away. The chain recombines TRBV20-1 with TRBJ1-1; no definite D call. V shed 3 bases and J shed 9 bases, with 11 bases lying between them. This CDR3 has 11 residues. Per germline, CDR1 DFQATT and CDR2 SNEGSKA (reference sequence). The CDR3 sequence is CSASGGPKAFF. The CDR3 DNA reads as TGCAGTGCTAGCGGTGGTCCTAAAGCTTTCTTT.

V gene TRBV4-1 combines with J gene TRBJ1-3; D is unresolved. CDR3 length: 17 residues. Deletions cut 3 bases from V and 2 bases from J, with 17 bases between. Per germline, CDR1 MGHRA and CDR2 YSYEKL. DNA for the CDR3: TGCGCCAGCAGCCACCTTGGACTACCCTCCCCTGGAAACACCATATATTTT. Its translation is CASSHLGLPSPGNTIYF.

This clonotype was seen ten or more times. The chain couples TRBV5-5 to TRBJ2-7; D remains ambiguous. Trimming shortened V by 0 bases and J by 1 base, and 5 bases separated the two germline ends. The CDR3 has 13 amino acids. CDR1 and CDR2 (germline): SGHKS, YYEKEE (reference sequence). This CDR3 is CASSLEQSYEQYF. The CDR3 DNA reads TGTGCCAGCAGCTTGGAACAGTCCTACGAGCAGTACTTC.